What follows is one T cell receptor (beta chain) and its context. Its antigen is not identified. The study reverse transcribed the entire isolated RNA, so it sequenced expressed TCRB transcripts. TCRdb keeps only in-frame clones here, not all; method: immunoSEQ multiplex PCR. The sample holds roughly 330,000 clones, 11% seen once. Over 95% purity was reached by all sorted populations. This entry is derived from a study of beta chain features in type 1 diabetes. Study-level background: Analysis included 107,917,701 sorted cells drawn from all samples. Findings and limits, study-wide: There were fewer insertions and more deletions at the VDJ junctions of type 1 diabetes patients.

The trim removed 0 bases at V and 1 base at J, leaving 10 bases unmatched. Per the germline V gene, CDR1 is SGDLS and CDR2 is YYNGEE. There are 18 residues in the CDR3. The chain carries TRBV9 and TRBJ2-3; 8 nucleotides match TRBD2. The clonotype originates from a woman under 40 in good health. Material: naive CD4+ T cells from blood. The CDR3 here is CASSVADSGIKRTDTQYF. CDR3 nucleotide sequence: TGTGCCAGCAGCGTAGCAGATAGCGGGATAAAGCGCACAGATACGCAGTATTTT.